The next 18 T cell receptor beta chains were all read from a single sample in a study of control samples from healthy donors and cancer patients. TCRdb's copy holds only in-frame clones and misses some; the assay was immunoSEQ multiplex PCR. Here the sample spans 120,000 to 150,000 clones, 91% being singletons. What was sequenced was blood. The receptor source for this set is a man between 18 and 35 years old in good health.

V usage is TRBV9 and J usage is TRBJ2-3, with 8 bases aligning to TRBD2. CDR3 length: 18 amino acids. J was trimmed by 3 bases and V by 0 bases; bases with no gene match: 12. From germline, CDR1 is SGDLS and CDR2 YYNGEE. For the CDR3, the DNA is TGTGCCAGCAGCGTAGGGAGTTATGGAGCGGGGGCTACAGATACGCAGTATTTT. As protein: CASSVGSYGAGATDTQYF.

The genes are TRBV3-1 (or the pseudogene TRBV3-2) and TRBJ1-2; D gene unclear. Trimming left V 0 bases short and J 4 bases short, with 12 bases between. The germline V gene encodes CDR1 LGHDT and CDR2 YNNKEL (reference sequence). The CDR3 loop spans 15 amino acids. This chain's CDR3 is CASSQESSAVYGYTF. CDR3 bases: TGTGCCAGCAGCCAAGAATCGTCGGCGGTCTATGGCTACACCTTC.

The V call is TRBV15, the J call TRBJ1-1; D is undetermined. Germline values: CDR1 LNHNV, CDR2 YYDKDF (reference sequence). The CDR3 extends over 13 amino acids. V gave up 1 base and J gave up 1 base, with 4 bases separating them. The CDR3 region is CATSRVGNTEAFF. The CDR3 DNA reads TGTGCCACCAGCAGAGTGGGGAACACTGAAGCTTTCTTT.

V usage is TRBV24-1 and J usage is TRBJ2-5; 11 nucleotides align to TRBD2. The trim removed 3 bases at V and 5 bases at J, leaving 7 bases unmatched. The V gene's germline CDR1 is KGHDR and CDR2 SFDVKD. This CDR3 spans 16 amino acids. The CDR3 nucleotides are TGTGCCACCAGTGATGCCCGTAGCGGGGGGGCGGAGACCCAGTACTTC. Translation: CATSDARSGGAETQYF.

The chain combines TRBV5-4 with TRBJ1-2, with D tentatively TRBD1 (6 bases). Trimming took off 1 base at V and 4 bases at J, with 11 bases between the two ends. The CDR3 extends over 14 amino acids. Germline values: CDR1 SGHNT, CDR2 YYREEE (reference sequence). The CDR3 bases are TGTGCCAGCAGCTTGTCGGGGGGCGGCTATGGCTACACCTTC. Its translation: CASSLSGGGYGYTF. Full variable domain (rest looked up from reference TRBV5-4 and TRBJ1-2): ETGVTQSPTHLIKTRGQQVTLRCSSQSGHNTVSWYQQALGQGPQFIFQYYREEENGRGNFPPRFSGLQFPNYSSELNVNALELDDSALYLCASSLSGGGYGYTFGSGTRLTVV.

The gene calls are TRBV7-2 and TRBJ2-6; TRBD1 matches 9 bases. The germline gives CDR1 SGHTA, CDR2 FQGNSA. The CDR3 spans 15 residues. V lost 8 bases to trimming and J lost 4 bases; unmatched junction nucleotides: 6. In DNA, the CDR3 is TGTGCCAGCGGAACAGGGGGCTCGGGGGCCAACGTCCTGACTTTC. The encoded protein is CASGTGGSGANVLTF.

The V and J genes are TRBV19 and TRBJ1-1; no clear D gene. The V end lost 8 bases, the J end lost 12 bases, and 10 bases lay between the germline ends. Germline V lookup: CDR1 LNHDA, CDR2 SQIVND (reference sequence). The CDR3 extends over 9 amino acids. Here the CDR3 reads CASAEMTFF. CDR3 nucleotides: TGTGCCAGTGCTGAAATGACTTTCTTT. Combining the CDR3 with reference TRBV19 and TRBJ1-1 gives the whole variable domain DGGITQSPKYLFRKEGQNVTLSCEQNLNHDAMYWYRQDPGQGLRLIYYSQIVNDFQKGDIAEGYSVSREKKESFPLTVTSAQKNPTAFYLCASAEMTFFGQGTRLTVV.

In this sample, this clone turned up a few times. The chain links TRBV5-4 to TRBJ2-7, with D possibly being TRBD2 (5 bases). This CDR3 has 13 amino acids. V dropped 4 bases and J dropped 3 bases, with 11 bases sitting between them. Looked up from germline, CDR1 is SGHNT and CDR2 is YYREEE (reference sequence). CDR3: CASSLGLVYEQYF. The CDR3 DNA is TGTGCCAGCAGCCTAGGACTGGTCTACGAGCAGTACTTC.

CDR3 protein: CASSEASGLSTDTQYF. The DNA of the CDR3 is TGTGCCAGCAGCGAAGCTAGCGGGCTTAGCACAGATACGCAGTATTTT. This chain joins TRBV3-1 (or the pseudogene TRBV3-2) and TRBJ2-3, with TRBD2 matching 8 bases. Trimming took 5 bases from V and 0 from J; bases not matched to a gene: 7. Germline CDR1 reads LGHDT; CDR2 reads YNNKEL (reference sequence). This CDR3 contains 16 residues.

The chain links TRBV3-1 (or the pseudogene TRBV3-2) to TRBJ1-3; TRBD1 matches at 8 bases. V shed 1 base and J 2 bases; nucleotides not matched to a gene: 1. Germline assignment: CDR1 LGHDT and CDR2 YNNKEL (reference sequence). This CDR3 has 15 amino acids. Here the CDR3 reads CASSQGQGTGNTIYF. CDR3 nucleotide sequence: TGTGCCAGCAGCCAAGGACAGGGGACTGGAAACACCATATATTTT.

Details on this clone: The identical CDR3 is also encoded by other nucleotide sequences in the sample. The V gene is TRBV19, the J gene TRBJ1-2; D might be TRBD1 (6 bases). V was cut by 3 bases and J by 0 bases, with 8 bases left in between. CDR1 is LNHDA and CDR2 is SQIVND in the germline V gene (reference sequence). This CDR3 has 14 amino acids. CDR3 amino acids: CASSIGQSNYGYTF. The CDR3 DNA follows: TGTGCCAGTAGTATCGGACAGTCTAACTATGGCTACACCTTC.

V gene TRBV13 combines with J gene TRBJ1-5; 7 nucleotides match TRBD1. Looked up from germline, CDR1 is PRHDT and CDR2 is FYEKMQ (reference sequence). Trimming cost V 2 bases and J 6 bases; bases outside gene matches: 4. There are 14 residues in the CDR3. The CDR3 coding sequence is TGTGCCAGCAGCTTAAGGGCAGGGGGTCAGCCCCAGCATTTT. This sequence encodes CASSLRAGGQPQHF.

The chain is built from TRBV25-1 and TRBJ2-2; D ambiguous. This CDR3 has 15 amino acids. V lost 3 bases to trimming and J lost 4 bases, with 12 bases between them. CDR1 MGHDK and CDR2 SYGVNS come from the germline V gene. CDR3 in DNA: TGTGCCAGCAGTGACCCCGGCCCCTCCACCGGGGAGCTGTTTTTT. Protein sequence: CASSDPGPSTGELFF.

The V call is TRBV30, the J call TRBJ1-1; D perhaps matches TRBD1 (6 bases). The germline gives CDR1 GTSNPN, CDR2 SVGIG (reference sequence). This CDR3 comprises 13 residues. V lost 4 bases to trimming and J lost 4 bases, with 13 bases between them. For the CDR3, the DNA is TGTGCCTGGAAGGGGGGTGCGGTCACTGAAGCTTTCTTT. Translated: CAWKGGAVTEAFF.

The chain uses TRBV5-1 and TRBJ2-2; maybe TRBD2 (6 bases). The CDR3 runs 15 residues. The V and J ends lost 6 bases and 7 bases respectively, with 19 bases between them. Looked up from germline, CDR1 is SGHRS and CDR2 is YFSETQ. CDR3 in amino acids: CASNDGTFRGGELFF. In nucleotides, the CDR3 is TGCGCCAGCAACGATGGGACTTTTCGGGGCGGGGAGCTGTTTTTT.

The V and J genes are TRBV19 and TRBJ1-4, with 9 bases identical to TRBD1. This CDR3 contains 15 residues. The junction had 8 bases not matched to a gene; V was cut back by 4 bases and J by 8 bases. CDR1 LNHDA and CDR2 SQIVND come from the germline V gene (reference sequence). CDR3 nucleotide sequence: TGTGCCAGTAGTACTACGACAGGGGGGAGAGAAAAACTGTTTTTT. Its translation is CASSTTTGGREKLFF.

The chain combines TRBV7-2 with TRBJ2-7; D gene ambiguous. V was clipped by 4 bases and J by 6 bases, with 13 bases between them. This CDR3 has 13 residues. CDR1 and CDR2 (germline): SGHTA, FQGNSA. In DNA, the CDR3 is TGTGCCAGCAGCTCCTCTATGGTGGGCGAGCAGTACTTC. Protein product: CASSSSMVGEQYF. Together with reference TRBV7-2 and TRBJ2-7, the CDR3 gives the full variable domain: GAGVSQSPSNKVTEKGKDVELRCDPISGHTALYWYRQSLGQGLEFLIYFQGNSAPDKSGLPSDRFSAERTGGSVSTLTIQRTQQEDSAVYLCASSSSMVGEQYFGPGTRLTVT.

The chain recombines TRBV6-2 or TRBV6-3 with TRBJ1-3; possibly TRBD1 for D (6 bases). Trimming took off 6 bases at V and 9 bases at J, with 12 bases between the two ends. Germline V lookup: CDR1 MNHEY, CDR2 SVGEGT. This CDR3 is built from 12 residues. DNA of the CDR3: TGTGCCAGCAGCCCCCAGGGGAGCACCATATATTTT. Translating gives CASSPQGSTIYF.